This T cell receptor beta chain was sequenced in a study of T cells after yellow fever vaccination. As for the study in general: Low-cell-number fractions were prepared with SMART-Seq v4 Ultra Low Input. Study conclusions and caveats: At around 96% for CD4 and approximately 88% for CD8, most primary-vaccination clones showed up again after the booster.

This clonotype showed up just a few times. Antigen: not known. The germline CDR1 and CDR2 sequences are SGHRS and YFSETQ. Trimming took 2 bases from V and 12 from J, leaving 9 bases between them. CDR3 length: 11 amino acids. Each CDR3 protein gets one entry after TCRdb re-called the 5' RACE reads with MiXCR. Of 610,000 or so distinct CDR3 sequences in the sample, roughly an eighth were seen once. Material: PBMCs, obtained on the day of the yellow fever booster vaccination. This sequence was found in a man younger than 40 who received the YFV17D yellow fever vaccine. The V and J genes are TRBV5-1 and TRBJ2-1; D is unclear. The CDR3 bases are TGCGCCAGCAGCTTAGTAGACGCGCAGTTCTTC. It yields the protein CASSLVDAQFF.